The 21 T cell receptor beta chains given below trace back to one sample, sequenced in a study of T-cell memory formation after mild COVID-19. TCRdb analysed the 5' RACE reads with MiXCR anew, one entry per CDR3 protein. The table records about 240,000 distinct CDR3 sequences, 8% to 10% of them present only once. Sequenced: PBMCs or a T cell subset sorted from them (not recorded which). These receptors all come from a man in his late teens or twenties who had mild COVID-19 (a few samples of this study predate the infection). Cell type and time point are not known.

This clonotype occurred a few times. The chain combines TRBV5-1 with TRBJ2-3; 8 nucleotides align to TRBD1. The ends lost 3 bases at V and 5 bases at J; junction bases unmatched: 5. Germline V gene lookup returns CDR1 SGHRS and CDR2 YFSETQ. The length of the CDR3 is 14 residues. The CDR3 loop reads CASSWTGFGDTQYF. The CDR3 nucleotides are TGCGCCAGCAGCTGGACAGGGTTCGGAGATACGCAGTATTTT.

This clonotype appeared a few times. In DNA, the CDR3 is TGTGCCAGCAGTGGTCAGGGGGCAATGGCAGATACGCAGTATTTT. Protein sequence: CASSGQGAMADTQYF. The chain carries TRBV6-2 or TRBV6-3 and TRBJ2-3, with TRBD1 matching 8 bases. The CDR3 spans 15 residues. J was trimmed by 4 bases and V by 5 bases; bases with no gene match: 8. Germline CDR1 and CDR2: MNHEY and SVGEGT.

This clonotype has a handful of counts. The rearrangement uses TRBV7-2 and TRBJ1-2, with a possible D match to TRBD1 (5 bases). The germline gives CDR1 SGHTA, CDR2 FQGNSA. The CDR3 extends over 15 amino acids. The V and J ends lost 1 base and 5 bases respectively, with 14 bases between them. DNA of the CDR3: TGTGCCAGCAGCTTAGGCCCGGGGAGGGGTTATGGCTACACCTTC. This translates into CASSLGPGRGYGYTF.

This clonotype was seen a handful of times. This sequence may be a read error, since a much larger clone differs from it by one base. The chain carries TRBV10-3 and TRBJ1-5; 7 bases map to TRBD1. V was pared by 10 bases and J by 0 bases, with 3 bases of the junction left unmatched. The CDR3 consists of 13 residues. The germline gives CDR1 ENHRY, CDR2 SYGVKD. Written as DNA, the CDR3 is TGTGCCACCAGACAGGGTAGCAATCAGCCCCAGCATTTT. Translated: CATRQGSNQPQHF.

This clonotype was counted between two and nine times. The gene calls are TRBV2 and TRBJ1-3, with D perhaps TRBD1 (5 bases). The CDR3 contains 14 residues. Germline V gene sequence: CDR1 SNHLY, CDR2 FYNNEI. Trimming cost V 8 bases and J 6 bases, with 17 bases left between them. The CDR3 bases are TGTGCCAGCGGATTCGCAGGGCGAGAAAACACCATATATTTT. It translates to CASGFAGRENTIYF.

This clonotype was counted at least ten times. The rearrangement joins TRBV12-3 or TRBV12-4 to TRBJ1-1, with D hard to call. The CDR3 runs to 13 residues. V gave up 7 bases and J gave up 0 bases, with 9 bases separating them. The CDR3 loop is CASTGEVNTEAFF. CDR3 coding DNA: TGTGCCAGCACCGGGGAGGTGAACACTGAAGCTTTCTTT.

This clonotype has at least ten counts. The chain couples TRBV6-4 to TRBJ2-3; D is possibly TRBD2 (6 bases). The V end lost 5 bases, the J end lost 0 bases, and 12 bases lay between the germline ends. CDR1 is MRHNA and CDR2 is SNTAGT in the germline V gene. This CDR3 comprises 15 residues. The CDR3 loop is CASSLTAGSTDTQYF. The CDR3 DNA follows: TGTGCCAGCAGTCTGACGGCGGGGAGCACAGATACGCAGTATTTT.

This clonotype was observed a handful of times. This chain joins TRBV15 and TRBJ2-7, with a tentative D call TRBD2 (5 bases). CDR1 and CDR2 from the germline V gene are LNHNV and YYDKDF (reference sequence). The CDR3 is 12 amino acids. With 5 bases removed from V and 5 bases from J, the gap between germline ends came to 10 bases. CDR3 DNA sequence: TGTGCCACCAGCTCGGGATGGGACGAGCAGTACTTC. It yields the protein CATSSGWDEQYF.

This clonotype was counted a few times. J is TRBJ1-4 and V is TRBV7-2; D gene uncertain. The CDR3 runs 14 residues. Germline V CDR1 and CDR2: SGHTA, FQGNSA. V dropped 1 base and J dropped 8 bases, with 11 bases sitting between them. CDR3 DNA: TGTGCCAGCAGCTTAGTAAACCAGCGCGAAAAACTGTTTTTT. It yields the protein CASSLVNQREKLFF.

This clonotype was counted a few times. The V gene is TRBV5-1, the J gene TRBJ2-2, with D possibly being TRBD1 (6 bases). CDR3 size: 15 residues. The germline V and J ends were trimmed by 4 bases and 4 bases, with 14 bases remaining between them. Germline CDR1 and CDR2: SGHRS and YFSETQ. In nucleotides, the CDR3 is TGCGCCAGCAGCCTGGACAGCCCGGGCACCGGGGAGCTGTTTTTT. It is translated as CASSLDSPGTGELFF.

This rearrangement joins TRBV4-1 to TRBJ2-3, with no clear D. The CDR3 extends over 15 amino acids. Germline loops: CDR1 MGHRA, CDR2 YSYEKL. Trimming cost V 1 base and J 2 bases, with 10 bases left between them. The CDR3 reads CASSQVKLITDTQYF. CDR3 coding DNA: TGCGCCAGCAGCCAAGTAAAGCTCATCACAGATACGCAGTATTTT.

This clonotype was counted ten times or more. The CDR3 nucleotides read TGCAGTGCTTACGCCTGGGACGGTGAGCAGTACTTC. This codes for CSAYAWDGEQYF. The gene calls are TRBV20-1 and TRBJ2-7; D may be TRBD1 or TRBD2 (5 bases each). Per germline, CDR1 DFQATT and CDR2 SNEGSKA (reference sequence). CDR3 length: 12 amino acids. V shed 5 bases and J shed 7 bases, with 15 bases lying between them.

The chain combines TRBV15 with TRBJ2-1, with D unclear. This CDR3 has 14 amino acids. V dropped 0 bases and J dropped 9 bases, with 12 bases sitting between them. CDR1 and CDR2 from the germline V gene are LNHNV and YYDKDF (reference sequence). CDR3 sequence reads: CATSRDPGSGEQFF. CDR3 sequence (DNA): TGTGCCACCAGCAGAGATCCGGGTTCGGGTGAGCAGTTCTTC.

This clonotype showed up just a few times. The gene calls are TRBV18 and TRBJ2-3, with TRBD1 identical over 7 bases. V was clipped by 4 bases and J by 9 bases; unmatched bases: 7. Per germline, CDR1 KGHSH and CDR2 LQKENI. The CDR3 extends over 13 amino acids. In DNA form, the CDR3 reads TGTGCCAGCTCACAGGGGGACAGTAGCACGCAGTATTTT. It encodes CASSQGDSSTQYF.

The V call is TRBV2, the J call TRBJ1-1, with D possibly matching TRBD1 (5 bases). Trimming shortened V by 6 bases and J by 4 bases, and 12 bases separated the two germline ends. Germline CDR1 reads SNHLY; CDR2 reads FYNNEI. This CDR3 comprises 13 residues. CDR3: CASRGDAGTEAFF. CDR3 sequence (DNA): TGTGCCAGCAGGGGGGACGCGGGCACTGAAGCTTTCTTT.

The CDR3 here is CASSSRDDPYEQYF. The CDR3 DNA follows: TGCGCCAGCAGCTCCCGGGACGATCCCTACGAGCAGTACTTC. The V and J genes are TRBV5-1 and TRBJ2-7; either TRBD1 or TRBD2 may supply D (5 bases each). Trimming removed 3 bases at V and 2 bases at J, with 12 bases between. The CDR3 is 14 amino acids. Per the germline V gene, CDR1 is SGHRS and CDR2 is YFSETQ.

This clonotype was seen a few times. The chain combines TRBV12-3 or TRBV12-4 with TRBJ1-1, with no clear D. The CDR3 length is 15 residues. V lost 1 base and J 1 base, leaving 10 bases between the germline ends. The CDR3: CASSLDPSGNTEAFF. The DNA for the CDR3 is TGTGCCAGCAGTTTAGATCCTTCAGGGAACACTGAAGCTTTCTTT.

This clonotype has a handful of counts. This chain links TRBV7-2 with TRBJ1-1, with 7 bases that match TRBD1. Germline V gene data show CDR1 as SGHTA and CDR2 as FQGNSA. The CDR3 covers 14 residues. Trimming took 1 base from V and 5 from J; bases not matched to a gene: 4. The CDR3 loop reads CASSLDRGRTEAFF. The CDR3 coding sequence is TGTGCCAGCAGCTTAGATAGGGGGCGGACTGAAGCTTTCTTT.

This clonotype has just a few counts. This chain connects TRBV20-1 to TRBJ2-5; 11 nucleotides agree with TRBD2. CDR1 is DFQATT, CDR2 SNEGSKA, per germline (reference sequence). The CDR3 length is 15 residues. With 4 bases clipped from V and 1 base from J, the junction kept 5 bases outside the gene matches. The CDR3 sequence: CSATSLAGGQETQYF. In DNA form, the CDR3 reads TGCAGTGCTACATCGCTAGCGGGGGGCCAAGAGACCCAGTACTTC.

The chain is built from TRBV9 and TRBJ1-2; the D is unclear. Germline CDR1 is SGDLS and CDR2 is YYNGEE. Trimming removed 4 bases from V and 2 bases from J, with 6 bases in between. This CDR3 has 12 amino acids. The CDR3 sequence: CASSPSNYGYTF. The CDR3 coding sequence is TGTGCCAGCAGCCCCTCGAACTATGGCTACACCTTC.

The chain joins TRBV4-1 to TRBJ1-1, with TRBD1 as a possible D gene (6 bases). This CDR3 is 13 amino acids long. V was trimmed by 5 bases and J by 6 bases, leaving 13 bases between them. From germline, CDR1 is MGHRA and CDR2 YSYEKL. The CDR3: CASSLGDTAEAFF. CDR3 nucleotides: TGCGCCAGCAGCTTAGGGGACACCGCTGAAGCTTTCTTT.